These 30 T cell receptor beta chains originate from one sample sequenced in a study of response to subunit inactivated influenza vaccine. Each CDR3 protein is one row after TCRdb ran MiXCR on the RT-PCR reads. The sample lists about 520,000 distinct CDR3 sequences, less than 30% occurring once. The sample in question was CD4+ T cells sorted from PBMCs, obtained approximately 5 days after vaccination. All receptors come from a man aged 50 to 60 who received an inactivated influenza vaccine.

V is TRBV7-8 and J is TRBJ2-7, with 8 positions matching TRBD1. Per the germline V gene, CDR1 is SGHVS and CDR2 is FQNEAQ. This CDR3 is 15 amino acids long. With V trimmed by 5 bases and J by 1 base, 7 bases remained unmatched. The CDR3 region has the DNA TGTGCCAGCAGCCTCTCCCGGGACAGGTCCTACGAGCAGTACTTC. Its protein is CASSLSRDRSYEQYF.

A few counts support this clonotype. The chain links TRBV20-1 to TRBJ2-2; no clear D gene. Germline-derived CDR1 and CDR2 are DFQATT and SNEGSKA (reference sequence). The CDR3 covers 16 residues. Trimming cost V 0 bases and J 0 bases, with 11 bases left between them. The CDR3 loop reads CSARDKIPPNTGELFF. CDR3 coding DNA: TGCAGTGCTAGAGATAAGATACCCCCGAACACCGGGGAGCTGTTTTTT.

This chain uses TRBV4-3 with TRBJ2-5; 12 bases line up with TRBD2. Looked up from germline, CDR1 is LGHNA and CDR2 is YSLEER. The CDR3 loop spans 17 amino acids. The trim removed 1 base at V and 2 bases at J, leaving 5 bases unmatched. The CDR3 DNA reads TGCGCCAGCAGCCAAGGCGGGGGACTAGCGGGTCAAGAGACCCAGTACTTC. Residues: CASSQGGGLAGQETQYF.

This clonotype was observed a few times. CDR3 in DNA: TGTGCCAGCAGCTTAGTAGGTGGTTCAGGGGATACGCAGTATTTT. Amino acid sequence: CASSLVGGSGDTQYF. V usage is TRBV11-2 and J usage is TRBJ2-3; D might be TRBD1 (5 bases). The CDR3 runs to 15 residues. V lost 1 base and J 6 bases, leaving 14 bases between the germline ends. Germline V gives CDR1 SGHAT, CDR2 FQNNGV.

This chain joins TRBV20-1 and TRBJ2-3; no clear D gene. Looked up from germline, CDR1 is DFQATT and CDR2 is SNEGSKA (reference sequence). The CDR3 contains 14 residues. The V gene lost 6 bases and the J gene lost 2 bases, with 15 bases spanning the gap. CDR3 loop: CSAPRRRNTDTQYF. CDR3 bases: TGCAGTGCACCCCGAAGAAGAAACACAGATACGCAGTATTTT.

There are many counts of this clonotype. The J gene is TRBJ1-4, the V gene TRBV29-1; D remains ambiguous. The CDR3 extends over 11 amino acids. The V gene's germline CDR1 is SQVTM and CDR2 ANQGSEA. CDR3 sequence: CTIGDNEKLFF. In DNA form, the CDR3 reads TGCACGATTGGAGACAATGAAAAACTGTTTTTT.

This clonotype was seen a few times. The chain joins TRBV24-1 to TRBJ2-1; D not certain. Trimming cost V 5 bases and J 1 base, with 14 bases left between them. Germline CDR1 KGHDR, CDR2 SFDVKD. The CDR3 length is 16 residues. CDR3 nucleotide sequence: TGTGCCACCAGTGGGGATGTGGCGGATTCCTACAATGAGCAGTTCTTC. Its translation: CATSGDVADSYNEQFF.

This clonotype was observed a handful of times. The rearrangement uses TRBV11-2 and TRBJ2-5; TRBD2 matches 11 bases. The CDR3 runs 15 residues. Germline values: CDR1 SGHAT, CDR2 FQNNGV. V dropped 6 bases and J dropped 5; count of bases not matched to a gene: 8. The CDR3 sequence: CASRRLAGKRETQYF. The CDR3 DNA follows: TGTGCCAGCAGACGACTAGCGGGGAAACGGGAGACCCAGTACTTC.

This clonotype has a handful of counts. The V call is TRBV6-1, the J call TRBJ2-5; 7 positions match TRBD2. The CDR3 covers 16 residues. Germline V gives CDR1 MNHNS, CDR2 SASEGT. The V and J ends lost 1 base and 3 bases, in that order; junction bases with no gene match: 8. CDR3 sequence reads: CASSEGGTIGKETQYF. CDR3 DNA: TGTGCCAGCAGTGAAGGAGGGACTATCGGTAAAGAGACCCAGTACTTC.

The J gene is TRBJ2-1, the V gene TRBV4-2; D not resolved. There are 13 residues in the CDR3. Trimming removed 4 bases at V and 5 bases at J, with 9 bases between. Germline assignment: CDR1 LGHNA and CDR2 YNFKEQ. In DNA form, the CDR3 reads TGTGCCAGCAGCCCATCAGCCCACAATGAGCAGTTCTTC. Its translation: CASSPSAHNEQFF.

This chain links TRBV24-1 with TRBJ1-2; D perhaps matches TRBD1 (6 bases). Germline values: CDR1 KGHDR, CDR2 SFDVKD. Deletions cut 4 bases from V and 4 bases from J, with 12 bases between. The CDR3 is 14 amino acids. CDR3 nucleotides: TGTGCCACCAGTGAATCGGACAGAAGCTATGGCTACACCTTC. As protein: CATSESDRSYGYTF.

This clonotype was picked up a small number of times. This chain uses TRBV5-8 with TRBJ2-5; 8 nucleotides agree with TRBD1. Germline V CDR1 and CDR2: SGHTS, YDEGEE. The V segment lost 5 bases and the J segment 7 bases; nucleotides outside the gene matches: 4. CDR3 length equals 12 residues. The CDR3, as DNA: TGTGCCAGCAGAAAGGACAGGGTGACCCAGTACTTC. This sequence encodes CASRKDRVTQYF.

The gene calls are TRBV12-3 or TRBV12-4 and TRBJ2-1; no definite D call. Trimming removed 6 bases at V and 0 bases at J, with 15 bases between. The CDR3 is 16 residues long. Written as DNA, the CDR3 is TGTGCCAGCAGACAGCGACCTTCGAGCTCCTACAATGAGCAGTTCTTC. Translated: CASRQRPSSSYNEQFF.

This clonotype was counted between two and nine times. This chain uses TRBV6-5 with TRBJ2-1; 8 bases map to TRBD2. Trimming cost V 2 bases and J 5 bases; bases outside gene matches: 11. In germline, CDR1 is MNHEY, CDR2 SVGAGI. The CDR3 is 17 residues long. The CDR3 DNA sequence: TGTGCCAGCAGTTACATCGGGAGGGCCGGATGGAACAATGAGCAGTTCTTC. Translation gives CASSYIGRAGWNNEQFF.

This clonotype was counted a few times. The rearrangement uses TRBV20-1 and TRBJ1-1; 8 bases fit TRBD1. V gave up 3 bases and J gave up 1 base; unmatched junction bases: 4. The germline CDR1 and CDR2 sequences are DFQATT and SNEGSKA (reference sequence). The CDR3 consists of 14 residues. The CDR3 protein is CSARTGVRNTEAFF. The CDR3 DNA reads TGCAGTGCTAGGACAGGGGTCCGGAACACTGAAGCTTTCTTT.

This clonotype was seen a few times. The rearrangement links TRBV12-3 or TRBV12-4 to TRBJ2-3; D may be TRBD1 (6 bases). The CDR3 totals 14 residues. V was trimmed by 3 bases and J by 5 bases, leaving 12 bases between them. CDR3 DNA sequence: TGTGCCAGCAGTTTTTCCCGAGGGGGAGATACGCAGTATTTT. Residues: CASSFSRGGDTQYF.

The rearrangement uses TRBV5-1 and TRBJ2-5, with D unclear. The CDR3 covers 13 residues. The germline gives CDR1 SGHRS, CDR2 YFSETQ. The V gene lost 0 bases and the J gene lost 5 bases, with 8 bases spanning the gap. The CDR3 DNA reads as TGCGCCAGCAGCTTGGAGTGGTGGGAGACCCAGTACTTC. Residues: CASSLEWWETQYF.

In this sample, this clonotype turned up a few times. This chain links TRBV20-1 with TRBJ2-2; TRBD1 is a possible D gene (5 bases). CDR1 is DFQATT and CDR2 is SNEGSKA in the germline V gene (reference sequence). V dropped 0 bases and J dropped 5 bases, with 13 bases sitting between them. The CDR3 length is 15 residues. In nucleotides, the CDR3 is TGCAGTGCTAGAGACCAGGGTGTGAGAACCGGGGAGCTGTTTTTT. This encodes CSARDQGVRTGELFF.

The chain links TRBV19 to TRBJ1-5; maybe TRBD1 (6 bases). Trimming left V 5 bases short and J 3 bases short, with 14 bases between. Germline V CDR1 and CDR2: LNHDA, SQIVND (reference sequence). This CDR3 contains 15 residues. The CDR3 spells CASSAQGTPNQPQHF. CDR3 bases: TGTGCCAGTAGTGCCCAGGGGACACCCAATCAGCCCCAGCATTTT.

The V gene is TRBV20-1, the J gene TRBJ2-1; 7 positions match TRBD2. The CDR3 covers 12 residues. Germline assignment: CDR1 DFQATT and CDR2 SNEGSKA (reference sequence). The V and J ends lost 6 bases and 8 bases, in that order; junction bases with no gene match: 7. For the CDR3, the DNA is TGCAGTGCCCGAGGGAGGGTATATGAGCAGTTCTTC. Protein: CSARGRVYEQFF.

The chain recombines TRBV7-2 with TRBJ2-2, with 10 bases lining up with TRBD2. J was trimmed by 5 bases and V by 5 bases; bases with no gene match: 8. Germline V gives CDR1 SGHTA, CDR2 FQGNSA. The CDR3 consists of 16 residues. CDR3: CASSASGGARTGELFF. The CDR3 DNA is TGTGCCAGCAGCGCGAGCGGGGGGGCCCGAACCGGGGAGCTGTTTTTT.

This clonotype occurred a few times. V and J are TRBV5-1 and TRBJ2-1; 15 bases are a match to TRBD2. Germline V CDR1 and CDR2: SGHRS, YFSETQ. This CDR3 has 17 residues. Trimming cost V 4 bases and J 7 bases; bases outside gene matches: 9. This chain's CDR3 is CASSPKMGLAGGNEQFF. CDR3 in DNA: TGCGCCAGCAGCCCAAAAATGGGACTAGCGGGAGGAAATGAGCAGTTCTTC.

This clonotype was picked up a small number of times. This chain connects TRBV12-3 or TRBV12-4 to TRBJ2-7; D ambiguous. The CDR3 length is 12 residues. Trimming removed 1 base at V and 6 bases at J, with 7 bases between. The CDR3 here is CASSLGQSEQYF. CDR3 DNA: TGTGCCAGCAGTTTAGGACAATCCGAGCAGTACTTC.

The V and J genes are TRBV24-1 and TRBJ2-7, with 9 bases identical to TRBD1. Germline V gene data show CDR1 as KGHDR and CDR2 as SFDVKD. The CDR3 contains 16 residues. Trimming at V came to 3 bases and at J to 3 bases, leaving 8 bases not matched to a gene. Written as DNA, the CDR3 is TGTGCCACCAGTGATCCTGGGACAGGGAATTTCTACGAGCAGTACTTC. Encoded protein: CATSDPGTGNFYEQYF.

This chain links TRBV20-1 with TRBJ2-1; 10 bases are a match to TRBD2. Germline CDR1 and CDR2: DFQATT and SNEGSKA (reference sequence). Trimming removed 2 bases from V and 8 bases from J; junction bases left unmatched: 9. This CDR3 region has 15 residues. This CDR3 reads CSARPLGTSADEQFF. As DNA, the CDR3 is TGCAGTGCTAGACCACTGGGGACTAGCGCCGATGAGCAGTTCTTC.

This clonotype was seen many times. The rearrangement links TRBV28 to TRBJ2-1; TRBD2 aligns across 16 bases. The CDR3 is made up of 19 amino acids. J gave up 8 bases and V 3 bases, and 13 bases lay outside the gene matches. Germline V gives CDR1 MDHEN, CDR2 SYDVKM. CDR3 sequence (DNA): TGTGCCAGCAGTTTGCCGGGACTAGCGGGAGGGACCAAGAGGGATGAGCAGTTCTTC. Amino acids: CASSLPGLAGGTKRDEQFF.

CDR3: CATSRGLGQGGNEQFF. DNA of the CDR3: TGTGCCACCAGCAGGGGTCTGGGACAGGGGGGCAATGAGCAGTTCTTC. The chain uses TRBV15 and TRBJ2-1; TRBD1 aligns across 11 bases. The CDR3 covers 16 residues. Germline-derived CDR1 and CDR2 are LNHNV and YYDKDF (reference sequence). The junction had 7 bases not matched to a gene; V was cut back by 3 bases and J by 6 bases.

J is TRBJ2-2 and V is TRBV7-6, with a tentative D call TRBD2 (5 bases). V was pared by 5 bases and J by 0 bases, with 13 bases between. This CDR3 is built from 16 residues. The V gene's germline CDR1 is SGHVS and CDR2 FNYEAQ. CDR3 amino acids: CASSRTPGANTGELFF. The CDR3 coding sequence is TGTGCCAGCAGCCGGACCCCCGGGGCGAACACCGGGGAGCTGTTTTTT. Filled out from reference TRBV7-6 and TRBJ2-2, the complete variable domain reads GAGVSQSPRYKVTKRGQDVALRCDPISGHVSLYWYRQALGQGPEFLTYFNYEAQQDKSGLPNDRFSAERPEGSISTLTIQRTEQRDSAMYRCASSRTPGANTGELFFGEGSRLTVL.

The rearrangement links TRBV10-3 to TRBJ2-3; 8 bases line up with TRBD1. CDR3 size: 14 residues. J was trimmed by 5 bases and V by 6 bases; bases with no gene match: 7. Looked up from germline, CDR1 is ENHRY and CDR2 is SYGVKD. The CDR3 nucleotides are TGTGCCATCAGCATGACAGGGGAGGAAGATACGCAGTATTTT. Amino acids: CAISMTGEEDTQYF.

This rearrangement joins TRBV6-1 to TRBJ2-3, with D perhaps assigned TRBD1 or TRBD2 (5 bases each). V shed 0 bases and J shed 3 bases, with 10 bases lying between them. This CDR3 is built from 15 residues. Germline values: CDR1 MNHNS, CDR2 SASEGT. CDR3 amino acids: CASSEALWGTDTQYF. The CDR3, as DNA: TGTGCCAGCAGTGAAGCGCTTTGGGGGACAGATACGCAGTATTTT.